This TCR beta chain was sequenced in a study of cytomegalovirus exposure and HLA in healthy donors. There are a few counts of this clone. Germline CDR1 and CDR2: MNHNY and SVGAGI (reference sequence). Trimming shortened V by 5 bases and J by 1 base, and 8 bases separated the two germline ends. CDR3 size: 13 residues. PCR primers comprised 60 Vbeta and 13 Jbeta primers. The assay was immunoSEQ multiplex PCR, and TCRdb's table has in-frame clones only and misses some. Of some 96,000 clones in the sample, 64% were seen once. The chain couples TRBV6-6 to TRBJ1-1, with D unclear. The TCR was taken from a man in his sixties in good health and CMV-seronegative. The sample was PBMCs. The CDR3 spells CASSRNRNTEAFF. Here the CDR3 DNA reads TGTGCCAGCAGTCGAAACAGGAACACTGAAGCTTTCTTT.